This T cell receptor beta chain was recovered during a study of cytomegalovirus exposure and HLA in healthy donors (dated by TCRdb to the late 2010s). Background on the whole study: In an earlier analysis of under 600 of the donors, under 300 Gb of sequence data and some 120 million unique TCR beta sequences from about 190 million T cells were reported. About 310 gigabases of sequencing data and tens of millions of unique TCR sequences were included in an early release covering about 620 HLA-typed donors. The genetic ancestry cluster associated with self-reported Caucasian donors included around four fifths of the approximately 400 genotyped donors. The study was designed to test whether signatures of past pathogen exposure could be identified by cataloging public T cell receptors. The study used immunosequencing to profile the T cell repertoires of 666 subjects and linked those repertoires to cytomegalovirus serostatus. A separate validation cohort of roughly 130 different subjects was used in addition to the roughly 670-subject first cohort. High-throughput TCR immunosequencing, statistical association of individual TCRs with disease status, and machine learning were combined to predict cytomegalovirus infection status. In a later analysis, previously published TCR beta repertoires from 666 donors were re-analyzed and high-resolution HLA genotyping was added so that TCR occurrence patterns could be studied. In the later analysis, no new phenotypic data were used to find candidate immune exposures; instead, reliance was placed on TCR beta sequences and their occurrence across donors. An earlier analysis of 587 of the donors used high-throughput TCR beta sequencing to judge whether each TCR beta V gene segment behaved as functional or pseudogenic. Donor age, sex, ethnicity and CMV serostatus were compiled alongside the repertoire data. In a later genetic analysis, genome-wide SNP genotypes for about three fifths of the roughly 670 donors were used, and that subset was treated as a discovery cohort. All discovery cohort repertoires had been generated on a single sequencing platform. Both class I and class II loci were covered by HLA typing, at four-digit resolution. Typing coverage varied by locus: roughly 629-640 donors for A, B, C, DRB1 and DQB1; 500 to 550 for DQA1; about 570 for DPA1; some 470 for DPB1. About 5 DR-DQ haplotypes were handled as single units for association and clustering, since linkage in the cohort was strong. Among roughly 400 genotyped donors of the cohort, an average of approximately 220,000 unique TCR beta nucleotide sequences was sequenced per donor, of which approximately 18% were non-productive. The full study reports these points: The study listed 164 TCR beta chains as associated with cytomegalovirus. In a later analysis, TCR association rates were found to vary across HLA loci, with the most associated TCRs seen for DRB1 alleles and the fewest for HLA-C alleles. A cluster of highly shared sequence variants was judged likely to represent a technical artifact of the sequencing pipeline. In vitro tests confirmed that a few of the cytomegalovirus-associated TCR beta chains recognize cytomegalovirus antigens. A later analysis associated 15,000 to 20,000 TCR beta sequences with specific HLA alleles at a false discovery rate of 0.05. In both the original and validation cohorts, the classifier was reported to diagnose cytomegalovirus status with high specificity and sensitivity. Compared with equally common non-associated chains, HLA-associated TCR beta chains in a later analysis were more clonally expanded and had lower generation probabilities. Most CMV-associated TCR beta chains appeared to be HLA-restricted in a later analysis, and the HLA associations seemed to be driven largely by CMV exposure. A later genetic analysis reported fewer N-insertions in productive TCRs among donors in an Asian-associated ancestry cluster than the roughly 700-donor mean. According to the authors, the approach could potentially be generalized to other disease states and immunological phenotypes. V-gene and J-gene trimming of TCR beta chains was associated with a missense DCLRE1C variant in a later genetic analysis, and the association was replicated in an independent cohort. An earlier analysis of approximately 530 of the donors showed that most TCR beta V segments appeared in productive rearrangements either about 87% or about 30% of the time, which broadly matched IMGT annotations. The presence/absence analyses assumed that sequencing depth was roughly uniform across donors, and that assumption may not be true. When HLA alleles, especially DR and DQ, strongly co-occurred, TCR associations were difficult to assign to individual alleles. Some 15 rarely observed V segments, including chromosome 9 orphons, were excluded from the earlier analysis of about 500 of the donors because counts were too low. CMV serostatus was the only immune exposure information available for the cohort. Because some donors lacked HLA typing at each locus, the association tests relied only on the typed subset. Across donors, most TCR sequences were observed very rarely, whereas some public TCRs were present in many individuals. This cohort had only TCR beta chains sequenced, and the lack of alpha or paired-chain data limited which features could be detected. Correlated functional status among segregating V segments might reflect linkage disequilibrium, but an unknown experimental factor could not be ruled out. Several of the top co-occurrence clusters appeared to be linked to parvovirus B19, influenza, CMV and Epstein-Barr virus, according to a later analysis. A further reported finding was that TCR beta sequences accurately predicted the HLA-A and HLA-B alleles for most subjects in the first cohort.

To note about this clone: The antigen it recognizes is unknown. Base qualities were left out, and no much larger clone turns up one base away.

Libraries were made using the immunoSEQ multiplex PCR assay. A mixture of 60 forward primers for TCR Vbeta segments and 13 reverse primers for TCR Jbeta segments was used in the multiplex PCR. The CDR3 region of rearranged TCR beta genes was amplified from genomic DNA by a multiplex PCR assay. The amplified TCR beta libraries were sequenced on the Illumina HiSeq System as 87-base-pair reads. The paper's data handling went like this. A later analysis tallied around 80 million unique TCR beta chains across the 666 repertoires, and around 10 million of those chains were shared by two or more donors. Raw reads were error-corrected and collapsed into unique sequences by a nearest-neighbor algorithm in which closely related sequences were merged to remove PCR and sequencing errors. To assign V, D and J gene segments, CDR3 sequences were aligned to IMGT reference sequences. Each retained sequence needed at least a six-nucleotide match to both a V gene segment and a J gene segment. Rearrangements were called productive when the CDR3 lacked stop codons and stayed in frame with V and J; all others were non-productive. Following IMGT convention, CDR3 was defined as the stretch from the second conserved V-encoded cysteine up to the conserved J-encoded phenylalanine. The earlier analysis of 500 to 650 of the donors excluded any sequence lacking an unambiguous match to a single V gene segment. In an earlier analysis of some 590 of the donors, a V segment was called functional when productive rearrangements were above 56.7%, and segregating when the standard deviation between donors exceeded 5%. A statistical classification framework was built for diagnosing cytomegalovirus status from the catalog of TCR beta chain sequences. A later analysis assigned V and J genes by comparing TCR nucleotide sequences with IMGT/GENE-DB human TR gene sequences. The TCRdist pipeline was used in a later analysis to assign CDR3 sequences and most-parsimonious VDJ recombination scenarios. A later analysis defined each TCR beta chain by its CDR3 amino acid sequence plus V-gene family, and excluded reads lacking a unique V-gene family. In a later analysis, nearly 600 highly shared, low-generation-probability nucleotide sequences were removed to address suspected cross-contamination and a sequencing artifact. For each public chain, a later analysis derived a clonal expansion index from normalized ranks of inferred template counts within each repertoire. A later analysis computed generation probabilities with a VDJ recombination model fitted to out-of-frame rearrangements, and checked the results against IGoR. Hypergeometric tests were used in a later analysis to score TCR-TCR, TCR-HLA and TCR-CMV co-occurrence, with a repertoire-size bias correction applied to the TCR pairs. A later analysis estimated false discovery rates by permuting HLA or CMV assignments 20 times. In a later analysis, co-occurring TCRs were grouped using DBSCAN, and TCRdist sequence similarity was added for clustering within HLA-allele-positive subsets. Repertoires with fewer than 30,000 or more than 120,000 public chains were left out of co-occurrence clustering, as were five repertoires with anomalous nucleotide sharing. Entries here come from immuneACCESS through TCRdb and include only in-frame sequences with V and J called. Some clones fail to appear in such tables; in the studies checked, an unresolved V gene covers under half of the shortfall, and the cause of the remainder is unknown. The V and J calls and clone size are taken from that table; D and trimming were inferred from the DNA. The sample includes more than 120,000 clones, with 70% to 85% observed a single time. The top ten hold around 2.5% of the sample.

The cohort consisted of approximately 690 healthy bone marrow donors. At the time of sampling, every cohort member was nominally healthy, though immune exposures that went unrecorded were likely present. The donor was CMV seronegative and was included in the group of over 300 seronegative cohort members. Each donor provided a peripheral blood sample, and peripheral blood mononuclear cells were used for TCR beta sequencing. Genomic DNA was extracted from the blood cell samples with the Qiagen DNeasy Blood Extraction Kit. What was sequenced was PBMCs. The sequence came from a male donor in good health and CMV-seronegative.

The DNA is TGTGCCAGCAACCCTAGCGGGAGGGGGGATACGCAGTATTTT. Its protein reads: CASNPSGRGDTQYF. The receptor chain draws on TRBV2 and TRBJ2-3; TRBD2 agrees with 12 junctional bases. Trimming accounts for 7 bases at V and 6 bases at J, while the number of junction bases matched to no gene is 5. As encoded in the germline V gene, CDR1 is SNHLY while CDR2 is FYNNEI. Including the terminal cysteine and phenylalanine, the CDR3 comprises 14 residues. Left in the record is the CDR3 DNA by itself, 42 bases read in frame from the first base.